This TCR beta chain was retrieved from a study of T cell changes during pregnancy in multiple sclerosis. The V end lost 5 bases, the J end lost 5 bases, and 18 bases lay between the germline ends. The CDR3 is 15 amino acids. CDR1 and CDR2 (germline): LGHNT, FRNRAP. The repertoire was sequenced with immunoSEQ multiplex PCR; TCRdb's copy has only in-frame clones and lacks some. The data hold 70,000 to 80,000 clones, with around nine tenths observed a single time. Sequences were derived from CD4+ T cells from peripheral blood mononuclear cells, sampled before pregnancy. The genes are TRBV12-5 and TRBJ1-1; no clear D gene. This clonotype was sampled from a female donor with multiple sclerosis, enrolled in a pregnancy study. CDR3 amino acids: CASGPGIGTRTEAFF. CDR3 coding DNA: TGTGCTAGTGGTCCCGGTATCGGTACGAGGACTGAAGCTTTCTTT.